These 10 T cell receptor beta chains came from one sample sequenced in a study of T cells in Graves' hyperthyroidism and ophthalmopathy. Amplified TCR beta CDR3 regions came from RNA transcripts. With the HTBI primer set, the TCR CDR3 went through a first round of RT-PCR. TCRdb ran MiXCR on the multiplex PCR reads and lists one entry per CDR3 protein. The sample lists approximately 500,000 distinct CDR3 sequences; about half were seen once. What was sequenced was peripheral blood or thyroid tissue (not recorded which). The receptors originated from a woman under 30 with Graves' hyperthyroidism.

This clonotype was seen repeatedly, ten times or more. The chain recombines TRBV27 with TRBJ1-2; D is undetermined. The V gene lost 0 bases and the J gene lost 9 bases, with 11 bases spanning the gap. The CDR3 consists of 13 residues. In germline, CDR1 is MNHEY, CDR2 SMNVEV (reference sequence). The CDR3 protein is CASSLSLRSSYTF. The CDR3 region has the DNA TGTGCCAGCAGTTTATCGTTGAGAAGTAGCTACACCTTC.

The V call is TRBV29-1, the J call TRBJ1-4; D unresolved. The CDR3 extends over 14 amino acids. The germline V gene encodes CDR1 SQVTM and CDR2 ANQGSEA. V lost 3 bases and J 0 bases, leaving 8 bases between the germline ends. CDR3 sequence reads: CSVEGSATNEKLFF. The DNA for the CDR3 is TGCAGCGTTGAGGGGAGTGCAACTAATGAAAAACTGTTTTTT.

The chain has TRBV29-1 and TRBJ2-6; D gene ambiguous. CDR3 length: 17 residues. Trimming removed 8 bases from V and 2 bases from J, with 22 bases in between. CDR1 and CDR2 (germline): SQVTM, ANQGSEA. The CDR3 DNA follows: TGCAGCCAAGCCGGACGTTGGGTCTTCACTGGGGCCAACGTCCTGACTTTC. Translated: CSQAGRWVFTGANVLTF.

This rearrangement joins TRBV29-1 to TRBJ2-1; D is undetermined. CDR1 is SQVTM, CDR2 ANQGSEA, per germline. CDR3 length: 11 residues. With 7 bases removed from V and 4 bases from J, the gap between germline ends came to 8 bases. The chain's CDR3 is CSADAYNEQFF. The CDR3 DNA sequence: TGCAGCGCAGATGCGTACAATGAGCAGTTCTTC.

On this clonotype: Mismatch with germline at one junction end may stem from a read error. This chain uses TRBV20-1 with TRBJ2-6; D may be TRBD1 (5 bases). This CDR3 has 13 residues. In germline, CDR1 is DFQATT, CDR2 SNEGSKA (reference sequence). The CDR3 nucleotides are TGCGGTGCCCTTAAATCTGGGGCCAACGTCCTGGCTTTC. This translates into CGALKSGANVLAF.

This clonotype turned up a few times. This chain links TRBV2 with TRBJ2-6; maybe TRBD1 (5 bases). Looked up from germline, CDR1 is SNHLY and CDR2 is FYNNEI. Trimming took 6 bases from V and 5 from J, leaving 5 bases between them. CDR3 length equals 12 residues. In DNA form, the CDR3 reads TGTGCCAGCAGGGACAGGGCCAACGTCCTGACTTTC. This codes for CASRDRANVLTF.

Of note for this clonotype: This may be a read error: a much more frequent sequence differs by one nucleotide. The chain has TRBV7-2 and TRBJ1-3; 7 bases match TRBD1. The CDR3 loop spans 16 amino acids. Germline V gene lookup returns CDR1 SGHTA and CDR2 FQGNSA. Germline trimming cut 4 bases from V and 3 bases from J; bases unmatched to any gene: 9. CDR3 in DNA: TGTGCCAGCAGCTACGGGGCAGGGGGAAGTGGAAACACCATATATTTT. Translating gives CASSYGAGGSGNTIYF.

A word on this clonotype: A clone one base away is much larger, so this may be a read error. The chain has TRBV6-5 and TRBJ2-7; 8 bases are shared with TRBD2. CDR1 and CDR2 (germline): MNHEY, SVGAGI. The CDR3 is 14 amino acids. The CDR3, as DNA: TGTACCAGCAGTTATCGAACTAGCGGTTACGAGCAGTACTTC. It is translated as CTSSYRTSGYEQYF.

The DNA of the CDR3 is TGCAGCGTAGACATGAACACTGAAGCTTTCTTT. Residues: CSVDMNTEAFF. The rearrangement links TRBV29-1 to TRBJ1-1, with D hard to call. Germline-derived CDR1 and CDR2 are SQVTM and ANQGSEA. The CDR3 sequence is 11 residues long. Trimming cost V 6 bases and J 0 bases, with 5 bases left between them.

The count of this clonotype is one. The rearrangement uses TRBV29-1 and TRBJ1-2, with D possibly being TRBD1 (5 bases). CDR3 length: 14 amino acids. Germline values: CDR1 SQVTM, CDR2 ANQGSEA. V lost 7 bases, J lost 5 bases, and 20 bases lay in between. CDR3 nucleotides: TGCAGCGGGGGTGGGGGGTCCTATGAGTATGGCTACACCTTC. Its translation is CSGGGGSYEYGYTF.